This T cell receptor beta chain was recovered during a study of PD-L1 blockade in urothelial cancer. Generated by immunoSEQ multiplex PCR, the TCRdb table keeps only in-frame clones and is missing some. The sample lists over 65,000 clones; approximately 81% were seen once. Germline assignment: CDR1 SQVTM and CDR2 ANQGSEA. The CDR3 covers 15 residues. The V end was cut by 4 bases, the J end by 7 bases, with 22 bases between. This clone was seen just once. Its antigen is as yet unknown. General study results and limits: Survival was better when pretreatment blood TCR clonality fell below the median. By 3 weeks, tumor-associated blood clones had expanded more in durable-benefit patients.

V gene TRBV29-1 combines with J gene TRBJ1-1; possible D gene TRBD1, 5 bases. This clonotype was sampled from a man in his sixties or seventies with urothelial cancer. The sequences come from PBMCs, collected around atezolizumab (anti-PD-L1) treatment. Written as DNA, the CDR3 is TGCAGCGTTGCCGAGGTCGGCACAGGTATCTATGAAGCTTTCTTT. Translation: CSVAEVGTGIYEAFF.